The entry below gives a single TCR beta chain sequence along with its context. This clone's antigen is unknown. There are no base qualities to consult, and no much larger clone falls within one base. The data originate from a study of OX40 agonist ivuxolimab in advanced cancers. About the study as a whole: Ivuxolimab, which targeted the costimulatory receptor OX40 (CD134), was an agonistic, fully human IgG2 monoclonal antibody. Prior anti-PD-1, anti-PD-L1 or anti-CTLA-4 therapy was permitted, and checkpoint inhibitors had been received by roughly 42% of dose-escalation patients. In the dose-escalation cohort, 82.7% of patients were male, and the mean age was 60 years with a range of roughly 20 to 85. The paper covers the monotherapy dose-escalation part of the phase I ivuxolimab trial, which included N of about 56 patients. Peripheral TCRbeta sequencing was intended to test whether TCR sequence diversity was altered and clonal T-cell expansion was caused by ivuxolimab. Among the approximately 50 dose-escalation patients, around 20 had hepatocellular carcinoma, roughly 15 melanoma, 9 renal cell carcinoma and 9 head and neck cancer. Partial responses occurred in three dose-escalation patients, of whom one had hepatocellular carcinoma and two had cutaneous melanoma. Intravenous ivuxolimab was administered to patients every 2 weeks at six dose levels: 0.01, 0.1, 0.3, 1.5, 3 and 10 mg/kg. Study-wide findings and limitations: The antigen specificity of the clonally expanded peripheral T cells was not determined. Low levels of normalized T-cell clonal expansion were also seen in some patients who did not respond. Clonal expansion of both CD4+ and CD8+ blood T cells was observed from baseline to week 6 at doses 0.1 to 3.0 mg/kg. In the 0.1-3.0 mg/kg groups, partial responders were among the patients with the lowest normalized peripheral clonal expansion, particularly in CD8+ T cells. After ivuxolimab, expanded clones were on average more numerous among CD8+ T cells than among CD4+ T cells.

Genomic DNA was isolated from the sorted cells so that the TCRbeta CDR3 region could be sequenced. TCRbeta CDR3 regions were sequenced using the immunoSEQ Assay. Here the immuneACCESS table is served through TCRdb, limited to in-frame sequences with V and J called. Missing clones are a known gap in these copies; in checked studies unresolved V genes cover under half, and the rest lacks a known reason. The sample table shows fewer than 140,000 clones, and roughly nine tenths are seen once. The ten largest clones add up to about 0.48% of the sample. The trial excluded patients who had a history of autoimmune disease or who were on systemic immunosuppression. In every dose cohort, peripheral blood was drawn for TCR sequencing at baseline, cycle 4 day 1, and cycle 7 day 1. Samples came from an open-label, multicenter, first-in-human phase I dose-escalation trial of ivuxolimab. Adults with locally advanced or metastatic melanoma, renal cell carcinoma, hepatocellular carcinoma or head and neck squamous cell carcinoma were enrolled in the trial. Before TCR sequencing, CD4+ T cells and CD8+ T cells from peripheral blood were sorted into separate populations.

Sequences SGHRS (CDR1) and YFSETQ (CDR2) are obtained from the germline V gene. Including the terminal cysteine and phenylalanine, the CDR3 comprises 16 residues. Here the CDR3 DNA is all that survives: 48 bases in frame from base 1. Germline trimming: 0 bases from V, 5 bases from J; junction bases outside gene matches: 9. The sequence is built from TRBV5-1 and TRBJ2-5; 8 of the junction bases match TRBD1. This receptor was identified in an adult with an advanced solid tumor such as melanoma, head and neck, liver or kidney cancer. The sample in question was CD4+ or CD8+ T cells sorted from blood, obtained in a trial of the OX40 agonist ivuxolimab. The DNA reads TGCGCCAGCAGCTTGGGGGACAGGAAGGATCGGGAGACCCAGTACTTC. Translated, it gives CASSLGDRKDRETQYF.